Listed here are 15 T cell receptor beta chains from one sample, sequenced in a study of T cell clonality in common variable immunodeficiency. Clones were read by immunoSEQ multiplex PCR, and TCRdb kept only the in-frame ones, dropping some. The data show tens of thousands of clones, with none appearing a single time. Sample: peripheral blood mononuclear cells. The receptors were gathered from a person aged 18 to 75 in good health.

This clone was counted ten times or more. With the read ending 3 residues before the CDR3 end, the germline J gene is used to fill in that end. The V and J genes are TRBV18 and TRBJ2-5; TRBD2 aligns across 10 bases. The CDR3 totals 17 residues. V shed 6 bases, J shed 3 bases, and the junction held 13 bases outside the gene matches. Germline V gives CDR1 KGHSH, CDR2 LQKENI. CDR3 sequence: CASSPPMGLAHKETQYF. The CDR3 DNA, read in part, is TGTGCCAGCTCTCCCCCCATGGGACTAGCGCACAAAGAGACC.

A remark on this clone: The read falls 3 residues short of the CDR3 end, and the missing part is taken from the germline J gene. The chain couples TRBV10-2 to TRBJ2-3, with a possible D match to TRBD1 (6 bases). CDR3 length: 13 amino acids. Deletions cut 7 bases from V and 1 base from J, with 9 bases between. From germline, CDR1 is WSHSY and CDR2 SAAADI. The sequenced CDR3 bases are TGCGCCAGCACAGGGGCGGGCACAGATACG. Translating gives CASTGAGTDT. The entire CDR3 protein is CASTGAGTDTQYF.

This clone was seen at least ten times. Coverage ceases 3 residues before the CDR3 finishes, and the germline J gene fills in the end. The chain combines TRBV5-6 with TRBJ2-3, with D possibly matching TRBD2 (6 bases). The CDR3 has 15 amino acids. Germline V gene data show CDR1 as SGHDT and CDR2 as YYEEEE. The V and J ends lost 4 bases and 7 bases respectively, with 19 bases between them. The CDR3 DNA, read in part, is TGTGCCAGCAGCCCCCCTCCGGGACTCCCCAATACG. Amino acids: CASSPPPGLPNT. The entire CDR3 protein reads CASSPPPGLPNTQYF.

Many counts were recorded for this clone. The read finishes 3 residues shy of the CDR3 end, and the germline J gene is used to complete it. The gene calls are TRBV14 and TRBJ2-4; D unresolved. The CDR3 loop spans 16 amino acids. V was trimmed by 1 base and J by 0 bases, leaving 10 bases between them. CDR1 and CDR2 from the germline V gene are SGHDN and FVKESK. The DNA read from the CDR3 is TGTGCCAGCAGCCAAGGTCACTCGGTAGCCAAAAACATT. Protein product: CASSQGHSVAKNI. The entire CDR3 is CASSQGHSVAKNIQYF.

This clone came up many times. Read coverage stops 3 residues before the CDR3 terminus; the germline J gene supplies the remainder. The V and J genes are TRBV12-3 or TRBV12-4 and TRBJ2-3; TRBD2 aligns across 7 bases. Trimming removed 5 bases from V and 7 bases from J; junction bases left unmatched: 9. CDR3 length equals 14 residues. CDR3 DNA (partial): TGTGCCAGCAGTCCCTCGGCTAGCGGTTATACG. This translates into CASSPSASGYT. The complete CDR3 reads CASSPSASGYTQYF.

In this sample, this clone turned up many times. The observed sequence ends 3 residues before the CDR3 terminus, with the missing tail filled in from the germline J gene. The rearrangement uses TRBV4-1 and TRBJ2-5, with 13 bases lining up with TRBD2. The CDR3 is made up of 18 amino acids. V gave up 1 base and J gave up 5 bases; unmatched junction bases: 10. Germline V gene data show CDR1 as MGHRA and CDR2 as YSYEKL. CDR3 bases read: TGCGCCAGCAGCCAAGCCCGGACTAGCGGGAGTCGGTGGGAGACC. This codes for CASSQARTSGSRWET. The whole CDR3 protein is CASSQARTSGSRWETQYF.

This clone was seen at least ten times. The part of the CDR3 DNA that was read is TGTGCCAGTAGCCCGGGGGACCTGCGGTACACTGAA. Translation: CASSPGDLRYTE. The whole CDR3 sequence reads CASSPGDLRYTEAFF. V usage is TRBV19 and J usage is TRBJ1-1; D possibly corresponds to TRBD1 (5 bases). With the read ending 3 residues before the CDR3 end, the germline J gene is used to fill in that end. CDR3 length equals 15 residues. CDR1 is LNHDA, CDR2 SQIVND, per germline (reference sequence). V was shortened by 6 bases and J by 3 bases, with 17 bases between the two germline ends.

The table lists this clone with many counts. The read terminates 3 residues ahead of where the CDR3 ends, so the germline J gene completes it. The chain is built from TRBV19 and TRBJ2-7; possibly TRBD2 for D (5 bases). The CDR3 covers 16 residues. With 6 bases removed from V and 3 bases from J, the gap between germline ends came to 21 bases. The V gene's germline CDR1 is LNHDA and CDR2 SQIVND (reference sequence). The chain's CDR3 is CASSPLISDYYYEQYF. The part of the CDR3 DNA that was read is TGTGCCAGTAGCCCCTTGATTTCCGACTATTACTACGAG.

This clone was detected many times. With the read ending 3 residues before the CDR3 end, the germline J gene is used to fill in that end. The same CDR3 also results from other DNA sequences found in this sample. The rearrangement links TRBV7-9 to TRBJ2-3; D not resolved. The CDR3 is made up of 11 amino acids. Trimming pared 8 bases from V and 5 bases from J, leaving 8 bases between. CDR1 and CDR2 from the germline V gene are SEHNR and FQNEAQ (reference sequence). The covered CDR3 bases are TGTGCCAGCGGCAGAGGAGATACG. Its protein product is CASGRGDT. The whole CDR3 reads CASGRGDTQYF.

In its sample, this clone was seen many times. The CDR3 end is not reached by the read, which stops 3 residues before it; the germline J gene fills it in. The chain employs TRBV4-1 and TRBJ2-2; tentative D call: TRBD1 (5 bases). The germline V gene encodes CDR1 MGHRA and CDR2 YSYEKL. Trimming left V 2 bases short and J 3 bases short, with 16 bases between. This CDR3 has 17 amino acids. The CDR3 is CASSQWPGLSDTGELFF. Partial CDR3 DNA: TGCGCCAGCAGCCAATGGCCAGGGCTTTCAGACACCGGGGAG.

This clone was counted ten times or more. The read gets to within 3 residues of the CDR3 end, and the germline J gene fills in the rest. The V and J genes are TRBV19 and TRBJ2-7; 9 bases are a match to TRBD2. This CDR3 contains 14 residues. Per the germline V gene, CDR1 is LNHDA and CDR2 is SQIVND (reference sequence). The V gene end was trimmed by 6 bases and the J gene end by 4 bases; junction bases not matched to a gene: 7. CDR3 bases read: TGTGCCAGTAGAGATAGCGGGAGTTGGTACGAG. This translates into CASRDSGSWYE. The whole CDR3 reads CASRDSGSWYEQYF.

This clone was recorded many times. CDR3 loop: CASSPDSLNTEAFF. Incomplete CDR3 DNA: TGCGCCAGCAGCCCGGACAGTCTGAACACTGAA. The chain couples TRBV5-1 to TRBJ1-1, with TRBD1 as a possible D gene (6 bases). Coverage ceases 3 residues before the CDR3 finishes, and the germline J gene fills in the end. CDR1 is SGHRS, CDR2 YFSETQ, per germline. The CDR3 has 14 amino acids. Trimming left V 4 bases short and J 0 bases short, with 10 bases between. Full variable domain (remainder filled in from reference TRBV5-1 and TRBJ1-1): KAGVTQTPRYLIKTRGQQVTLSCSPISGHRSVSWYQQTPGQGLQFLFEYFSETQRNKGNFPGRFSGRQFSNSRSEMNVSTLELGDSALYLCASSPDSLNTEAFFGQGTRLTVV.

This clone was seen at least ten times. The read ends 3 residues shy of where the CDR3 ends; the end is completed using the germline J gene. This chain uses TRBV7-9 with TRBJ1-5; 8 bases align to TRBD1. V lost 5 bases to trimming and J lost 5 bases; unmatched junction nucleotides: 5. The CDR3 is 14 residues long. In germline, CDR1 is SEHNR, CDR2 FQNEAQ (reference sequence). CDR3 region: CASSLQTGDQPQHF. Incomplete CDR3 DNA: TGTGCCAGCAGCCTACAGACAGGGGATCAGCCC.

The sample holds many counts of this clone. The read halts 3 residues ahead of the CDR3 end, with the missing end drawn from the germline J gene. The chain employs TRBV11-2 and TRBJ2-7; D might be TRBD1 (5 bases). The V end lost 1 base, the J end lost 4 bases, and 5 bases lay between the germline ends. The V gene's germline CDR1 is SGHAT and CDR2 FQNNGV. This CDR3 contains 12 residues. The covered CDR3 bases are TGTGCCAGCAGCTTAGGACAGTACGAG. The encoded protein is CASSLGQYE. The whole CDR3 sequence reads CASSLGQYEQYF. The full variable domain, its missing parts supplied by reference TRBV11-2 and TRBJ2-7, is EAGVAQSPRYKIIEKRQSVAFWCNPISGHATLYWYQQILGQGPKLLIQFQNNGVVDDSQLPKDRFSAERLKGVDSTLKIQPAKLEDSAVYLCASSLGQYEQYFGPGTRLTVT.

This clone was picked up many times. The CDR3 DNA, read in part, is TGCGCCAGCAGCTTAACGACAGGAGGCACAGATACG. Its translation: CASSLTTGGTDT. The full CDR3 protein reads CASSLTTGGTDTQYF. The genes are TRBV5-1 and TRBJ2-3; TRBD1 is a possible D gene (6 bases). The read ends 3 residues early relative to the CDR3; the germline J gene fills the gap. This CDR3 comprises 15 residues. Trimming cost V 2 bases and J 1 base, with 11 bases left between them. The germline V gene has CDR1 SGHRS and CDR2 YFSETQ.